Shown below are 27 T cell receptor beta chains from a single sample sequenced in a study of blood T cell repertoires in COVID-19. The method was immunoSEQ multiplex PCR; TCRdb's version includes in-frame clones alone and lacks a portion of them. Seen here are roughly 180,000 clones, around 80% observed once, and the top ten hold over 9.5%. Material for sequencing was peripheral blood. These TCRs come from a woman older than 75 with COVID-19, enrolled during active disease.

This chain uses TRBV30 with TRBJ2-7; 7 bases align to TRBD1. CDR1 GTSNPN and CDR2 SVGIG come from the germline V gene (reference sequence). This CDR3 has 16 residues. V dropped 0 bases and J dropped 2; count of bases not matched to a gene: 10. CDR3 in DNA: TGTGCCTGGAGTGTCCAAGGGACAGCCCTTACCTACGAGCAGTACTTC. Protein sequence: CAWSVQGTALTYEQYF.

The gene calls are TRBV5-1 and TRBJ1-4, with D unclear. The CDR3 totals 14 residues. In germline, CDR1 is SGHRS, CDR2 YFSETQ. V was pared by 0 bases and J by 0 bases, with 3 bases between. CDR3 sequence (DNA): TGCGCCAGCAGCTTGGGCGCAACTAATGAAAAACTGTTTTTT. This encodes CASSLGATNEKLFF.

The chain combines TRBV5-1 with TRBJ2-7; 8 positions agree with TRBD1. The CDR3 is 14 residues long. J lost 6 bases, V lost 4 bases, and 9 bases had no gene match. From germline, CDR1 is SGHRS and CDR2 YFSETQ. This CDR3 is CASSPRTGSVEQYF. The DNA for the CDR3 is TGCGCCAGCAGCCCCCGGACAGGGTCGGTCGAGCAGTACTTC.

This clone was detected once. The CDR3 coding sequence is TGTGCCAGCAGCCCGCGGACAGGGCAATCACCCCTCCACTTT. This sequence encodes CASSPRTGQSPLHF. This chain links TRBV3-1 (or the pseudogene TRBV3-2) with TRBJ1-6; 8 bases match TRBD1. The germline V gene has CDR1 LGHDT and CDR2 YNNKEL (reference sequence). CDR3 length: 14 amino acids. V dropped 4 bases and J dropped 10; count of bases not matched to a gene: 6.

V and J are TRBV3-1 (or the pseudogene TRBV3-2) and TRBJ1-4, with 8 bases lining up with TRBD1. The CDR3 extends over 14 amino acids. Germline V gene sequence: CDR1 LGHDT, CDR2 YNNKEL (reference sequence). V shed 3 bases and J 8 bases; nucleotides not matched to a gene: 5. The CDR3 DNA sequence: TGTGCCAGCAGCCAGACAGGGGTCGGGGAAAAACTGTTTTTT. This codes for CASSQTGVGEKLFF.

The chain links TRBV6-6 to TRBJ2-3, with D possibly being TRBD1 (6 bases). The CDR3 contains 16 residues. Germline V gene sequence: CDR1 MNHNY, CDR2 SVGAGI (reference sequence). The V end lost 4 bases, the J end lost 0 bases, and 14 bases lay between the germline ends. CDR3 residues: CASSSPDRLSTDTQYF. The CDR3 DNA sequence: TGTGCCAGCAGTTCCCCAGACAGGTTAAGCACAGATACGCAGTATTTT.

A few counts support this clone. This sequence joins TRBV7-9 and TRBJ1-2; D is perhaps TRBD1 (5 bases). V was shortened by 5 bases and J by 4 bases, with 17 bases between the two germline ends. This CDR3 spans 15 amino acids. The germline V gene encodes CDR1 SEHNR and CDR2 FQNEAQ (reference sequence). This chain's CDR3 is CASSADLGLSYGYTF. CDR3 bases: TGTGCCAGCAGCGCTGACCTGGGGCTTTCCTATGGCTACACCTTC.

This rearrangement joins TRBV6-2 or TRBV6-3 to TRBJ2-6; D gene uncertain. CDR1 is MNHEY, CDR2 SVGEGT, per germline. V was clipped by 5 bases and J by 0 bases, with 8 bases between them. This CDR3 is 15 amino acids long. DNA for the CDR3: TGTGCCAGCAGTCAGTGGCCCTCTGGGGCCAACGTCCTGACTTTC. This translates into CASSQWPSGANVLTF.

CDR3 in amino acids: CASSLGTGGTNYGYTF. The CDR3 DNA follows: TGTGCCAGCAGCTTAGGGACCGGGGGGACTAACTATGGCTACACCTTC. The chain uses TRBV7-9 and TRBJ1-2; tentatively, D is TRBD1 (5 bases). Trimming removed 1 base from V and 0 bases from J, with 12 bases in between. The germline CDR1 and CDR2 sequences are SEHNR and FQNEAQ (reference sequence). This CDR3 contains 16 residues.

This chain links TRBV28 with TRBJ2-7; 7 bases fit TRBD1. The trim removed 7 bases at V and 2 bases at J, leaving 8 bases unmatched. Germline-derived CDR1 and CDR2 are MDHEN and SYDVKM. This CDR3 has 14 amino acids. This CDR3 is CASISRQGAYEQYF. Here the CDR3 DNA reads TGTGCCAGCATAAGTAGGCAGGGGGCCTACGAGCAGTACTTC.

The chain carries TRBV3-1 (or the pseudogene TRBV3-2) and TRBJ2-3; D may be TRBD2 (7 bases). The CDR3 totals 15 residues. V was shortened by 6 bases and J by 3 bases, with 16 bases between the two germline ends. Per germline, CDR1 LGHDT and CDR2 YNNKEL (reference sequence). CDR3 coding DNA: TGTGCCAGCAGTCCGGGGGGCTTAGTGACAGATACGCAGTATTTT. As protein: CASSPGGLVTDTQYF.

The chain joins TRBV19 to TRBJ1-5, with 9 bases matching TRBD1. V lost 6 bases and J lost 5; bases outside the gene matches: 8. The CDR3 is made up of 15 amino acids. Germline assignment: CDR1 LNHDA and CDR2 SQIVND (reference sequence). The CDR3 reads CASSTDRGRDQPQHF. CDR3 sequence (DNA): TGTGCCAGTAGCACGGACAGGGGAAGGGATCAGCCCCAGCATTTT.

The chain couples TRBV18 to TRBJ1-2, with TRBD1 identical over 9 bases. With 3 bases clipped from V and 3 bases from J, the junction kept 5 bases outside the gene matches. The CDR3 covers 15 residues. Germline V gives CDR1 KGHSH, CDR2 LQKENI. The CDR3 is CASSPWDRVDYGYTF. CDR3 in DNA: TGTGCCAGCTCACCCTGGGACAGGGTTGACTATGGCTACACCTTC.

The rearrangement joins TRBV18 to TRBJ1-6; 11 nucleotides agree with TRBD1. With V trimmed by 2 bases and J by 10 bases, 10 bases remained unmatched. Germline V gene data show CDR1 as KGHSH and CDR2 as LQKENI. CDR3 size: 17 residues. The chain's CDR3 is CASSPSYRDRGYSPLHF. Written as DNA, the CDR3 is TGTGCCAGCTCACCATCTTACCGGGACAGGGGGTACTCACCCCTCCACTTT.

V and J are TRBV28 and TRBJ2-7; 7 nucleotides line up with TRBD1. V dropped 4 bases and J dropped 0; count of bases not matched to a gene: 12. This CDR3 contains 17 residues. Germline V lookup: CDR1 MDHEN, CDR2 SYDVKM. CDR3 protein: CASSSPLVDRTSYEQYF. Here the CDR3 DNA reads TGTGCCAGCAGTTCACCCCTCGTGGACAGGACCTCCTACGAGCAGTACTTC.

The V gene is TRBV28, the J gene TRBJ2-2, with TRBD1 matching over 9 bases. This CDR3 comprises 17 residues. V lost 6 bases and J lost 6; bases outside the gene matches: 14. Germline loops: CDR1 MDHEN, CDR2 SYDVKM. This CDR3 is CASSPTTGQGSAGELFF. The CDR3 nucleotides read TGTGCCAGCAGCCCAACCACGGGACAGGGTTCAGCCGGGGAGCTGTTTTTT.

The J gene is TRBJ2-1, the V gene TRBV29-1, with 8 bases aligning to TRBD2. V trimming: 6 bases; J trimming: 7 bases; junction bases outside the gene matches: 8. Germline CDR1 and CDR2: SQVTM and ANQGSEA. CDR3 length: 13 residues. CDR3 nucleotides: TGCAGCGTAGACGGACTAGCAGGGAATGAGCAGTTCTTC. Translated: CSVDGLAGNEQFF.

The chain uses TRBV27 and TRBJ1-4, with TRBD1 identical over 7 bases. Trimming at V came to 6 bases and at J to 10 bases, leaving 14 bases not matched to a gene. Germline V lookup: CDR1 MNHEY, CDR2 SMNVEV (reference sequence). The CDR3 is made up of 15 amino acids. DNA of the CDR3: TGTGCCAGCAGACCTACAGGGGCGTCCTACGGAAAACTGTTTTTT. It is translated as CASRPTGASYGKLFF.

The chain employs TRBV19 and TRBJ1-5; 8 bases are a match to TRBD1. The CDR3 spans 17 residues. Germline V gene data show CDR1 as LNHDA and CDR2 as SQIVND (reference sequence). V was pared by 6 bases and J by 0 bases, with 10 bases of the junction left unmatched. The CDR3: CASSKGTGGYSNQPQHF. The CDR3 region has the DNA TGTGCCAGTAGCAAGGGTACAGGGGGGTATAGCAATCAGCCCCAGCATTTT.

This chain links TRBV6-5 with TRBJ1-1; a weak D match, TRBD1 (5 bases). Trimming removed 3 bases at V and 4 bases at J, with 12 bases between. The CDR3 spans 14 residues. In germline, CDR1 is MNHEY, CDR2 SVGAGI. CDR3 in DNA: TGTGCCAGCAGTTATCAGGCGGGGGGCACTGAAGCTTTCTTT. Amino acids: CASSYQAGGTEAFF.

The chain has TRBV5-5 and TRBJ1-5; a weak D match, TRBD1 (5 bases). This CDR3 spans 13 amino acids. Germline-derived CDR1 and CDR2 are SGHKS and YYEKEE (reference sequence). V lost 5 bases and J lost 6, with 12 bases in between. The CDR3 sequence: CASSRSGVQPQHF. The CDR3 DNA reads as TGTGCCAGCAGTCGATCGGGGGTTCAGCCCCAGCATTTT. The variable domain in full, completed from reference TRBV5-5 and TRBJ1-5, reads DAGVTQSPTHLIKTRGQQVTLRCSPISGHKSVSWYQQVLGQGPQFIFQYYEKEERGRGNFPDRFSARQFPNYSSELNVNALLLGDSALYLCASSRSGVQPQHFGDGTRLSIL.

CDR3 in amino acids: CASSPDRVYNEQFF. CDR3 DNA: TGTGCCAGCTCACCCGACAGGGTTTACAATGAGCAGTTCTTC. This sequence joins TRBV18 and TRBJ2-1; 7 bases are a match to TRBD1. Germline V gene sequence: CDR1 KGHSH, CDR2 LQKENI. CDR3 length: 14 residues. V gave up 3 bases and J gave up 4 bases; unmatched junction bases: 3.

The chain is built from TRBV5-1 and TRBJ2-3, with 8 bases matching TRBD1. CDR3 size: 14 residues. Germline V gene data show CDR1 as SGHRS and CDR2 as YFSETQ. V lost 2 bases to trimming and J lost 6 bases; unmatched junction nucleotides: 5. CDR3 residues: CASSFYDRGDTQYF. CDR3 nucleotide sequence: TGCGCCAGCAGCTTTTACGACAGGGGTGATACGCAGTATTTT.

This sequence joins TRBV6-5 and TRBJ2-1; a weak D match, TRBD2 (6 bases). V lost 6 bases and J 3 bases, leaving 15 bases between the germline ends. The germline gives CDR1 MNHEY, CDR2 SVGAGI. This CDR3 region has 15 residues. CDR3 region: CASSNSRLDYNEQFF. DNA of the CDR3: TGTGCCAGCAGCAACTCGAGACTAGACTACAATGAGCAGTTCTTC.

V is TRBV27 and J is TRBJ1-6; D possibly corresponds to TRBD1 (5 bases). V was clipped by 8 bases and J by 7 bases, with 12 bases between them. CDR3 length: 13 amino acids. Germline V lookup: CDR1 MNHEY, CDR2 SMNVEV (reference sequence). The CDR3: CASPRGGNSPLHF. The DNA for the CDR3 is TGTGCCAGCCCAAGGGGTGGGAATTCACCCCTCCACTTT.

The V gene is TRBV7-9, the J gene TRBJ1-2; 7 positions match TRBD1. Germline trimming cut 5 bases from V and 0 bases from J; bases unmatched to any gene: 9. CDR1 and CDR2 from the germline V gene are SEHNR and FQNEAQ (reference sequence). This CDR3 is 16 amino acids long. The CDR3 region has the DNA TGTGCCAGCAGCCGCGGGGACAGCAACTCTAACTATGGCTACACCTTC. It codes for CASSRGDSNSNYGYTF.

This clone showed up just a few times. This chain uses TRBV24-1 with TRBJ2-3, with a possible D match to TRBD2 (6 bases). The germline V gene encodes CDR1 KGHDR and CDR2 SFDVKD. Trimming took 4 bases from V and 2 from J, leaving 12 bases between them. CDR3 length equals 15 residues. This CDR3 reads CATSETRELTDTQYF. The CDR3, as DNA: TGTGCCACCAGTGAAACCCGGGAGCTCACAGATACGCAGTATTTT.